This T cell receptor beta chain is drawn from a study of Ad26.COV2.S vaccination and SARS-CoV-2 variants. The table came from immunoSEQ multiplex PCR; TCRdb's copy has only in-frame clones and leaves some out. The table has about 480,000 clones, roughly 85% seen once. Sample treatment: 15 to 20 received Ad26.COV2.S at low or high dose, single or two shots; roughly five received placebo; per-sample allocation not given. Day 63 following the first vaccine or placebo injection was when the samples were taken. Aged 18-55 years, donor was enrolled in Boston in about 2020. Immunization relied on an Ad26 vector, which expressed Wuhan-strain SARS-CoV-2 spike. CDR1 is MDHEN and CDR2 is SYDVKM in the germline V gene. This CDR3 is built from 12 residues. V lost 4 bases to trimming and J lost 7 bases, with 11 bases between them.

The sequence derives from a person aged 18 to 65 who received the Ad26.COV2.S COVID-19 vaccine or a placebo. Specimen: peripheral blood, collected in a trial of Ad26.COV2.S vaccine versus placebo. The V call is TRBV28, the J call TRBJ2-7; D is unclear. CDR3 loop: CASSWKRLEQYF. In nucleotides, the CDR3 is TGTGCCAGCAGTTGGAAAAGGCTAGAGCAGTACTTC.